This TCR beta chain was sequenced in a study of T cells in women clearing cervical HPV infection. Study information: For cases, blood was sampled a median 149 days after lesion detection, interquartile range about 90 to 200 days.

Study results and caveats: TRBV6-7 relative abundance averaged roughly 0.099% in cases and around 0.17% in controls.

Turning to this clone: The target antigen is unknown. The sequenced fragment ends 3 residues before the CDR3 boundary, so the rest is inferred from the germline J gene.

This CDR3 region has 17 residues. Germline V gene data show CDR1 as SNHLY and CDR2 as FYNNEI. V lost 3 bases, J lost 1 base, and 10 bases stayed unmatched. TCRdb's table, derived via immunoSEQ multiplex PCR, lists solely in-frame clones and lacks some. This sample contains about 30,000 clones. The clonotype originates from a woman aged 18-70 years with a cervical HPV16 infection that either progressed to CIN3+ or cleared (not recorded which). Sequencing input: blood buffy coat. This sequence joins TRBV2 and TRBJ2-7, with 9 bases matching TRBD2. Partial CDR3 DNA: TGTGCCAGCAGTGACAGCGGGCTAGCGGGGACGTCCTACGAG. Amino acid sequence: CASSDSGLAGTSYE. The whole CDR3 is CASSDSGLAGTSYEQYF.